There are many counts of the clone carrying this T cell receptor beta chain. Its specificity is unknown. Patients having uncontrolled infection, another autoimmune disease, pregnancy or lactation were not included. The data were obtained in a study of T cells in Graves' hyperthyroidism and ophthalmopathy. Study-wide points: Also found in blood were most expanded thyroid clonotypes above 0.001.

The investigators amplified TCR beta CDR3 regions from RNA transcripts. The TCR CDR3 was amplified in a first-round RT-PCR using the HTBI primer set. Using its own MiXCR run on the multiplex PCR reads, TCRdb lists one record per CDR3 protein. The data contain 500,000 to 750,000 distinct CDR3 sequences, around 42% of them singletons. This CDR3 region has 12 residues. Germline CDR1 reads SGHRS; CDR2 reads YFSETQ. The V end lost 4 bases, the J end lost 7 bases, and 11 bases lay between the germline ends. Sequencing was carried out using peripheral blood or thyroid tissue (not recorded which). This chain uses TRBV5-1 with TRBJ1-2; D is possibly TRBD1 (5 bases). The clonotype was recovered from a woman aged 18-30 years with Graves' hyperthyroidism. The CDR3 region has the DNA TGCGCCAGCAGCCTGGGCGGGGCTGGCTACACCTTC. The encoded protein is CASSLGGAGYTF.